This record concerns one T cell receptor beta chain sequence. Its target is not known. The method was immunoSEQ multiplex PCR; TCRdb's version includes in-frame clones alone and lacks a portion of them. The profile shows around 45,000 clones, about four fifths of them singletons. The CDR3 extends over 15 amino acids. CDR1 and CDR2 (germline): KGHSH, LQKENI. V was cut by 3 bases and J by 0 bases, with 12 bases left in between. The sample belongs to a study of PD-L1 blockade in urothelial cancer. The time point is: peripheral blood 6 weeks after treatment start. Study observations and caveats: Pretreatment TCR clonality in blood under the median foretold superior survival.

This material consisted of PBMCs, taken around atezolizumab (anti-PD-L1) treatment. The TCR originated in a man aged 60 to 75 with urothelial cancer. The gene calls are TRBV18 and TRBJ2-7; possible D gene TRBD1, 6 bases. The CDR3 region has the DNA TGTGCCAGCTCACCTACAGGGCCCGTCTCCTACGAGCAGTACTTC. Protein product: CASSPTGPVSYEQYF.